This passage covers 24 T cell receptor beta chains from one sample sequenced in a study of Ad26.COV2.S vaccination and SARS-CoV-2 variants. The repertoire was sequenced with immunoSEQ multiplex PCR; TCRdb's copy has only in-frame clones and lacks some. The sample has around 420,000 clones, 70% to 90% seen once; the top ten hold around 3.6%. Treatment indicated: about 20 received Ad26.COV2.S at low or high dose, single or two shots; roughly five received placebo; per-sample allocation not given. Sampling was performed 63 days after the first vaccine or placebo injection. This sample comprised peripheral blood, obtained in a trial of Ad26.COV2.S vaccine versus placebo. The receptors come from a person aged 18-65 years who received the Ad26.COV2.S COVID-19 vaccine or a placebo.

This clone was observed once. This chain connects TRBV5-5 to TRBJ1-4; no firm D call. This CDR3 is built from 14 residues. V lost 4 bases and J lost 7, with 14 bases in between. Germline V gene lookup returns CDR1 SGHKS and CDR2 YYEKEE (reference sequence). The DNA for the CDR3 is TGTGCCAGCAGCCTCGGCACGGCCTCTGAAAAACTGTTTTTT. Amino acid sequence: CASSLGTASEKLFF.

This clone was detected only once. V gene TRBV11-2 combines with J gene TRBJ2-7; maybe TRBD2 (6 bases). V was clipped by 4 bases and J by 2 bases, with 18 bases between them. This CDR3 comprises 16 residues. Germline V lookup: CDR1 SGHAT, CDR2 FQNNGV. The CDR3 sequence: CASSSSMGPSAYEQYF. The CDR3 region has the DNA TGTGCCAGCAGCTCATCCATGGGGCCTAGCGCCTACGAGCAGTACTTC.

This sequence joins TRBV19 and TRBJ1-2; no definite D call. Trimming took 3 bases from V and 6 from J, leaving 11 bases between them. The CDR3 has 13 amino acids. The germline gives CDR1 LNHDA, CDR2 SQIVND (reference sequence). Here the CDR3 DNA reads TGTGCCAGTAGTATCTCGGGAGCCCATGGCTACACCTTC. Its translation is CASSISGAHGYTF.

The chain carries TRBV12-3 or TRBV12-4 and TRBJ1-1; a possible D gene is TRBD1 (5 bases). The V and J ends lost 10 bases and 4 bases respectively, with 13 bases between them. The CDR3 is made up of 12 amino acids. The CDR3 bases are TGTGCCACCAGAGAGAGGGGCACTGAAGCTTTCTTT. Its protein is CATRERGTEAFF.

This sequence joins TRBV7-2 and TRBJ1-2; tentatively, D is TRBD1 (6 bases). CDR3 length: 15 residues. Trimming removed 4 bases from V and 4 bases from J, with 16 bases in between. Germline loops: CDR1 SGHTA, CDR2 FQGNSA. The CDR3 coding sequence is TGTGCCAGCAGCTCCTTCGGACAGCCTCTCTATGGCTACACCTTC. Its translation: CASSSFGQPLYGYTF.

The V call is TRBV7-3, the J call TRBJ1-1, with unresolved D. CDR3 length: 12 residues. The germline V gene has CDR1 SGHTA and CDR2 FQGTGA. With 1 base removed from V and 11 bases from J, the gap between germline ends came to 11 bases. CDR3 protein: CASSLMEGRAFF. CDR3 bases: TGTGCCAGCAGCTTAATGGAGGGTAGGGCTTTCTTT.

The table lists this clone with a count of one. The chain is built from TRBV5-5 and TRBJ1-1; the D gene is possibly TRBD1 (5 bases). This CDR3 comprises 12 residues. The germline V gene has CDR1 SGHKS and CDR2 YYEKEE (reference sequence). The V gene lost 1 base and the J gene lost 13 bases, with 14 bases spanning the gap. Here the CDR3 DNA reads TGTGCCAGCAGCTTGACCGGGACTGGGGGTTTCTTT. It translates to CASSLTGTGGFF.

The chain combines TRBV6-5 with TRBJ2-7, with 8 bases identical to TRBD1. This CDR3 comprises 14 residues. Germline V gene lookup returns CDR1 MNHEY and CDR2 SVGAGI. J gave up 7 bases and V 7 bases, and 12 bases lay outside the gene matches. CDR3 DNA: TGTGCCAGCAACCGCAGGCAGGGGGCAAGGGAGCAGTACTTC. Its protein product is CASNRRQGAREQYF.

The CDR3 DNA is TGCGCCAGCAGCTTGGACAGGGGAGAGAATCAGCCCCAGCATTTT. This encodes CASSLDRGENQPQHF. The V call is TRBV5-1, the J call TRBJ1-5; 7 bases agree with TRBD1. V shed 0 bases, J shed 4 bases, and the junction held 4 bases outside the gene matches. The length of the CDR3 is 15 residues. CDR1 is SGHRS and CDR2 is YFSETQ in the germline V gene.

V is TRBV28 and J is TRBJ2-1; 8 bases map to TRBD1. This CDR3 comprises 20 residues. Per the germline V gene, CDR1 is MDHEN and CDR2 is SYDVKM. J lost 0 bases, V lost 5 bases, and 18 bases had no gene match. This CDR3 reads CASSPNPGQVTKSSYNEQFF. The CDR3, as DNA: TGTGCCAGCAGTCCCAATCCGGGACAGGTTACCAAGAGCTCCTACAATGAGCAGTTCTTC.

This chain uses TRBV6-2 or TRBV6-3 with TRBJ1-3; D is unclear. CDR3 length: 13 residues. V dropped 6 bases and J dropped 4 bases, with 10 bases sitting between them. The V gene's germline CDR1 is MNHEY and CDR2 SVGEGT. DNA of the CDR3: TGTGCCAGCAGCTCAACACAGGGAAACACCATATATTTT. Translation gives CASSSTQGNTIYF.

This clone is labeled medium-sized. In DNA form, the CDR3 reads TGTGCCAGCAGCCCGACTGGGGGCGGCACAGATACGCAGTATTTT. Encoded protein: CASSPTGGGTDTQYF. The V and J genes are TRBV2 and TRBJ2-3; tentative D call: TRBD1 (6 bases). The CDR3 sequence is 15 residues long. V was trimmed by 6 bases and J by 1 base, leaving 14 bases between them. CDR1 is SNHLY, CDR2 FYNNEI, per germline.

The V and J genes are TRBV18 and TRBJ2-7; no firm D call. CDR3 length equals 15 residues. CDR1 is KGHSH, CDR2 LQKENI, per germline. Trimming took 5 bases from V and 2 from J, leaving 16 bases between them. The CDR3, as DNA: TGTGCCAGCTCAATAGTCTCGGCCACCCCCTACGAGCAGTACTTC. Amino acid sequence: CASSIVSATPYEQYF. The variable domain in full, completed from reference TRBV18 and TRBJ2-7, reads NAGVMQNPRHLVRRRGQEARLRCSPMKGHSHVYWYRQLPEEGLKFMVYLQKENIIDESGMPKERFSAEFPKEGPSILRIQQVVRGDSAAYFCASSIVSATPYEQYFGPGTRLTVT.

The chain recombines TRBV15 with TRBJ1-2, with unresolved D. The CDR3 has 15 amino acids. Trimming took 1 base from V and 6 from J, leaving 15 bases between them. The germline V gene encodes CDR1 LNHNV and CDR2 YYDKDF (reference sequence). The CDR3 protein is CATSRVRTPQNGYTF. Written as DNA, the CDR3 is TGTGCCACCAGCAGAGTAAGAACCCCCCAGAATGGCTACACCTTC.

The genes are TRBV30 and TRBJ2-2, with D tentatively TRBD1 or TRBD2 (5 bases each). Trimming pared 1 base from V and 2 bases from J, leaving 11 bases between. Germline V gene lookup returns CDR1 GTSNPN and CDR2 SVGIG (reference sequence). The CDR3 contains 15 residues. CDR3 DNA sequence: TGTGCCTGGAGTGGGGGGACGGTCAACACCGGGGAGCTGTTTTTT. Protein: CAWSGGTVNTGELFF. Supplemented by reference TRBV30 and TRBJ2-2, the full variable domain reads SQTIHQWPATLVQPVGSPLSLECTVEGTSNPNLYWYRQAAGRGLQLLFYSVGIGQISSEVPQNLSASRPQDRQFILSSKKLLLSDSGFYLCAWSGGTVNTGELFFGEGSRLTVL.

The rearrangement joins TRBV5-4 to TRBJ2-7, with TRBD2 matching over 9 bases. Germline CDR1 reads SGHNT; CDR2 reads YYREEE (reference sequence). The J segment lost 1 base and the V segment lost 0 bases, leaving 2 bases of the junction unmatched. The CDR3 is made up of 15 amino acids. In DNA form, the CDR3 reads TGTGCCAGCAGCTTGGAGCTAGCGGGATCCTACGAGCAGTACTTC. It is translated as CASSLELAGSYEQYF. The full variable domain, with the rest looked up from reference TRBV5-4 and TRBJ2-7, is ETGVTQSPTHLIKTRGQQVTLRCSSQSGHNTVSWYQQALGQGPQFIFQYYREEENGRGNFPPRFSGLQFPNYSSELNVNALELDDSALYLCASSLELAGSYEQYFGPGTRLTVT.

As regards this clone: Other DNA sequences from this sample encode an identical CDR3 as well. V and J are TRBV27 and TRBJ2-2; D remains ambiguous. The germline gives CDR1 MNHEY, CDR2 SMNVEV (reference sequence). The CDR3 length is 13 residues. V was shortened by 3 bases and J by 0 bases, with 2 bases between the two germline ends. CDR3 loop: CASSFTNTGELFF. The CDR3 nucleotides are TGTGCCAGCAGTTTTACGAACACCGGGGAGCTGTTTTTT.

The rearrangement joins TRBV7-3 to TRBJ2-1, with TRBD1 as a possible D gene (5 bases). The CDR3 runs to 13 residues. The V end lost 5 bases, the J end lost 5 bases, and 10 bases lay between the germline ends. Germline V gene sequence: CDR1 SGHTA, CDR2 FQGTGA. The CDR3 DNA follows: TGTGCCAGCAGCGTGACCAGGGACAATGAGCAGTTCTTC. This sequence encodes CASSVTRDNEQFF.

The V and J genes are TRBV21-1 and TRBJ1-2. TRBV21-1 is noted as a pseudogene. CDR3 size: 14 residues. CDR3 coding DNA: TGTGCCAGCAGCAATTCGTTTCGAGACTCTGGCTACACCTTC. As protein: CASSNSFRDSGYTF.

CDR3 bases: TGTGCCAGCAGCGTAGAGGAGGGAAGGGCCTACGAGCAGTACTTC. Its translation: CASSVEEGRAYEQYF. V is TRBV9 and J is TRBJ2-7; the D gene is possibly TRBD2 (6 bases). The germline gives CDR1 SGDLS, CDR2 YYNGEE. V was trimmed by 0 bases and J by 2 bases, leaving 12 bases between them. The CDR3 runs 15 residues.

The J gene is TRBJ2-7, the V gene TRBV4-1, with D perhaps TRBD1 (5 bases). The CDR3 spans 13 residues. Trimming shortened V by 0 bases and J by 3 bases, and 6 bases separated the two germline ends. The germline gives CDR1 MGHRA, CDR2 YSYEKL. CDR3 in amino acids: CASSQEDSYEQYF. The CDR3 DNA sequence: TGCGCCAGCAGCCAAGAAGACAGCTACGAGCAGTACTTC.

This clone was counted only a few times. This sequence joins TRBV28 and TRBJ1-4, with 8 bases fitting TRBD1. J was trimmed by 0 bases and V by 3 bases; bases with no gene match: 3. There are 16 residues in the CDR3. The V gene's germline CDR1 is MDHEN and CDR2 SYDVKM. In DNA, the CDR3 is TGTGCCAGCAGTTTTCAGGGGGCCGCAACTAATGAAAAACTGTTTTTT. It translates to CASSFQGAATNEKLFF.

The chain carries TRBV5-4 and TRBJ2-1, with 7 bases fitting TRBD2. This CDR3 has 19 amino acids. Trimming removed 4 bases from V and 0 bases from J; junction bases left unmatched: 16. Germline assignment: CDR1 SGHNT and CDR2 YYREEE (reference sequence). As DNA, the CDR3 is TGTGCCAGCAGCATATTTCGGGTAGACGGGACTATCTCCTACAATGAGCAGTTCTTC. It codes for CASSIFRVDGTISYNEQFF.

Of note for this clone: Other DNA variants within this sample encode the same CDR3. The rearrangement joins TRBV19 to TRBJ1-5, with a tentative D call TRBD1 (5 bases). The CDR3 is 15 residues long. Between the trimmed V and J ends, which lost 3 bases and 0 bases, there was a span of 9 bases. Germline V gene sequence: CDR1 LNHDA, CDR2 SQIVND (reference sequence). CDR3 DNA sequence: TGTGCCAGTAGTATCTTGGGGGGTAGCAATCAGCCCCAGCATTTT. Its translation is CASSILGGSNQPQHF. The full variable domain, with the rest looked up from reference TRBV19 and TRBJ1-5, is DGGITQSPKYLFRKEGQNVTLSCEQNLNHDAMYWYRQDPGQGLRLIYYSQIVNDFQKGDIAEGYSVSREKKESFPLTVTSAQKNPTAFYLCASSILGGSNQPQHFGDGTRLSIL.